Shown below are 16 T cell receptor beta chains from a single sample sequenced in a study of cytomegalovirus exposure and HLA in healthy donors. It was with 60 Vbeta and 13 Jbeta primers that the PCR ran. Some clones are missing from TCRdb's copy, which holds only in-frame ones; the method was immunoSEQ multiplex PCR. The sample lists approximately 180,000 clones; about four fifths were seen once. Sequenced sample: PBMCs. These receptors came from a man aged 18-30 years in good health and CMV-seronegative.

The gene calls are TRBV6-5 and TRBJ1-5, with TRBD1 matching over 10 bases. V shed 5 bases and J 4 bases; nucleotides not matched to a gene: 5. The length of the CDR3 is 15 residues. The V gene's germline CDR1 is MNHEY and CDR2 SVGAGI. The CDR3 nucleotides read TGTGCCAGCAGTCCCACGGACAGGGGGAATCAGCCCCAGCATTTT. Translation: CASSPTDRGNQPQHF.

V and J are TRBV9 and TRBJ2-2; 10 nucleotides match TRBD1. The germline CDR1 and CDR2 sequences are SGDLS and YYNGEE. J lost 5 bases, V lost 3 bases, and 4 bases had no gene match. This CDR3 has 15 amino acids. The CDR3 bases are TGTGCCAGCAGCGGGGGACAGGGGTGGACCGGGGAGCTGTTTTTT. Protein product: CASSGGQGWTGELFF.

The rearrangement links TRBV28 to TRBJ2-7; D is undetermined. Trimming removed 10 bases from V and 2 bases from J, with 18 bases in between. Germline V gene data show CDR1 as MDHEN and CDR2 as SYDVKM. The CDR3 covers 14 residues. In DNA form, the CDR3 reads TGTGCCACCTCAAGGTCTAGTTTGACCTACGAGCAGTACTTC. Its translation is CATSRSSLTYEQYF. The full variable domain, completed using reference TRBV28 and TRBJ2-7, is DVKVTQSSRYLVKRTGEKVFLECVQDMDHENMFWYRQDPGLGLRLIYFSYDVKMKEKGDIPEGYSVSREKKERFSLILESASTNQTSMYLCATSRSSLTYEQYFGPGTRLTVT.

DNA of the CDR3: TGTGCCAGCCAGAGCGGGGGGGTGACATACGAGCAGTACTTC. Translated: CASQSGGVTYEQYF. V is TRBV6-5 and J is TRBJ2-5; the match to TRBD2 covers 10 bases. The DNA end is more similar to TRBJ2-7, so the J call may be wrong. The CDR3 contains 14 residues. Germline CDR1 MNHEY, CDR2 SVGAGI.

This rearrangement joins TRBV4-3 to TRBJ2-7; TRBD2 might be the D (5 bases). Deletions cut 0 bases from V and 3 bases from J, with 12 bases between. From germline, CDR1 is LGHNA and CDR2 YSLEER. CDR3 length: 15 amino acids. CDR3 sequence: CASSQDSRGSYEQYF. CDR3 DNA sequence: TGCGCCAGCAGCCAAGATTCGAGAGGGAGCTACGAGCAGTACTTC.

This clone is a singleton in its sample. V and J are TRBV30 and TRBJ2-5, with a tentative D call TRBD2 (6 bases). CDR1 is GTSNPN and CDR2 is SVGIG in the germline V gene (reference sequence). This CDR3 has 12 amino acids. Trimming took off 2 bases at V and 5 bases at J, with 9 bases between the two ends. This CDR3 is CAWSIGGETQYF. CDR3 nucleotide sequence: TGTGCCTGGAGTATCGGGGGTGAGACCCAGTACTTC.

Details on this clone: Other DNA sequences in the sample encode the same CDR3. The chain links TRBV19 to TRBJ2-1; the D gene is possibly TRBD2 (6 bases). The CDR3 spans 14 residues. CDR1 and CDR2 from the germline V gene are LNHDA and SQIVND (reference sequence). Trimming removed 7 bases from V and 1 base from J, with 11 bases in between. CDR3 nucleotide sequence: TGTGCCAGTACGCGGGACTCATCCTACAATGAGCAGTTCTTC. This codes for CASTRDSSYNEQFF.

The CDR3 DNA sequence: TGTGCCAGCAGATCACAGGGTTGGAATGAAAAACTGTTTTTT. Amino acid sequence: CASRSQGWNEKLFF. J is TRBJ1-4 and V is TRBV6-6, with TRBD1 as a possible D gene (6 bases). Germline V gene data show CDR1 as MNHNY and CDR2 as SVGAGI (reference sequence). V dropped 6 bases and J dropped 5 bases, with 13 bases sitting between them. This CDR3 spans 14 amino acids.

This clone was seen once. CDR3: CASSPRGGGNTEAFF. CDR3 nucleotides: TGTGCCAGCTCACCACGGGGAGGGGGTAACACTGAAGCTTTCTTT. The chain uses TRBV18 and TRBJ1-1, with a weak D call TRBD1 (6 bases). The CDR3 is made up of 15 amino acids. Between the trimmed V and J ends, which lost 1 base and 2 bases, there was a span of 11 bases. Looked up from germline, CDR1 is KGHSH and CDR2 is LQKENI. Filled out from reference TRBV18 and TRBJ1-1, the complete variable domain reads NAGVMQNPRHLVRRRGQEARLRCSPMKGHSHVYWYRQLPEEGLKFMVYLQKENIIDESGMPKERFSAEFPKEGPSILRIQQVVRGDSAAYFCASSPRGGGNTEAFFGQGTRLTVV.

This sequence joins TRBV20-1 and TRBJ2-3; D gene uncertain. The V end lost 2 bases, the J end lost 7 bases, and 7 bases lay between the germline ends. Looked up from germline, CDR1 is DFQATT and CDR2 is SNEGSKA (reference sequence). The CDR3 runs to 11 residues. The CDR3 DNA is TGCAGTGCTAGACGAGAGAATACGCAGTATTTT. Its translation: CSARRENTQYF.

This clone was picked up a small number of times. The gene calls are TRBV28 and TRBJ2-1, with 8 bases matching TRBD1. V lost 0 bases, J lost 2 bases, and 3 bases stayed unmatched. The CDR3 spans 16 residues. CDR1 and CDR2 (germline): MDHEN, SYDVKM. The CDR3 DNA reads as TGTGCCAGCAGTTTATGGACAGGGGTTACCTACAATGAGCAGTTCTTC. Amino acids: CASSLWTGVTYNEQFF.

V usage is TRBV5-6 and J usage is TRBJ1-4; tentatively, D is TRBD1 (5 bases). The germline gives CDR1 SGHDT, CDR2 YYEEEE. The CDR3 length is 14 residues. V was trimmed by 4 bases and J by 3 bases, leaving 10 bases between them. In nucleotides, the CDR3 is TGTGCCAGCAGCCCCTGGGGCGCTAATGAAAAACTGTTTTTT. Amino acids: CASSPWGANEKLFF. The full variable domain, rest sourced from reference TRBV5-6 and TRBJ1-4, is DAGVTQSPTHLIKTRGQQVTLRCSPKSGHDTVSWYQQALGQGPQFIFQYYEEEERQRGNFPDRFSGHQFPNYSSELNVNALLLGDSALYLCASSPWGANEKLFFGSGTQLSVL.

The chain joins TRBV5-1 to TRBJ2-5, with D possibly being TRBD2 (6 bases). Trimming took 4 bases from V and 5 from J, leaving 18 bases between them. This CDR3 is built from 15 residues. Looked up from germline, CDR1 is SGHRS and CDR2 is YFSETQ. This CDR3 reads CASSPGGTLEETQYF. The CDR3 nucleotides are TGCGCCAGCAGCCCCGGGGGAACGCTTGAGGAGACCCAGTACTTC.

The chain combines TRBV29-1 with TRBJ2-3; D unclear. The CDR3 consists of 13 residues. V lost 7 bases to trimming and J lost 1 base, with 12 bases between them. Germline V gene lookup returns CDR1 SQVTM and CDR2 ANQGSEA. The CDR3 reads CSGVAAGTDTQYF. Written as DNA, the CDR3 is TGCAGCGGGGTTGCGGCGGGCACAGATACGCAGTATTTT.

The chain employs TRBV5-1 and TRBJ1-2, with D maybe TRBD1 (6 bases). The CDR3 is made up of 14 amino acids. Germline assignment: CDR1 SGHRS and CDR2 YFSETQ. V gave up 7 bases and J gave up 6 bases, with 19 bases separating them. The DNA of the CDR3 is TGCGCCAGCGGATACAGGGACGCGAGAGATGGCTACACCTTC. Encoded protein: CASGYRDARDGYTF.

The J gene is TRBJ2-7, the V gene TRBV29-1; D is unresolved. The CDR3 is 12 residues long. CDR1 and CDR2 from the germline V gene are SQVTM and ANQGSEA. Trimming took 7 bases from V and 5 from J, leaving 15 bases between them. DNA of the CDR3: TGCAGCGCCCGCAGGCAGGATAACGAGCAGTACTTC. This encodes CSARRQDNEQYF.